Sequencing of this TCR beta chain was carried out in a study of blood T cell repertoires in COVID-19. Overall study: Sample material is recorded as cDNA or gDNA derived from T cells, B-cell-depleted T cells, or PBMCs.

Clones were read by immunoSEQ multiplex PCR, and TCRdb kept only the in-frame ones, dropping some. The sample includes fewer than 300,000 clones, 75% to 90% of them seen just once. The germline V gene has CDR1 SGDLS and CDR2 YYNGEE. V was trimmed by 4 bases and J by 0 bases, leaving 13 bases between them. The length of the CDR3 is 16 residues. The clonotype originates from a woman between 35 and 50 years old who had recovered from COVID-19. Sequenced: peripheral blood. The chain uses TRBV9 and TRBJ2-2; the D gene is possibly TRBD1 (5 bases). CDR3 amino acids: CASSPRQTANTGELFF. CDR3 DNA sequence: TGTGCCAGCAGCCCTCGACAGACCGCGAACACCGGGGAGCTGTTTTTT.